This TCR beta chain was identified during a study of regulatory T cells in long-lasting Graves disease. Study-level results: Public clonotype sharing was higher in persistent than newly diagnosed patients.

The sample's time point: newly diagnosed GD, antithyroid drugs for less than 3 months. Scientists built the TCR library using RNA that was extracted from PBMCs. iRepertoire HTBI primers and Arm-PCR of CDR3 regions built TCR beta libraries. TCRdb re-analysed the multiplex PCR reads in MiXCR, keeping a single row per CDR3 protein. The table records 400,000 to 550,000 distinct CDR3 sequences, 16% of them present only once. With regard to this clonotype: What it binds is not known. Just one base apart from a much larger clone, this may be a read error.

The CDR3 has 13 amino acids. Germline V gene sequence: CDR1 DFQATT, CDR2 SNEGSKA (reference sequence). The sample was also reused in another study, on T cells in Graves' hyperthyroidism and ophthalmopathy. This second study notes: Most clonotypes expanded in the thyroid (above 0.001) were also present in blood.

The sequencing here drew on peripheral blood mononuclear cells (PBMCs), taken at new diagnosis, from a patient treated with antithyroid drugs. This TCR derives from a woman aged 30 to 39 with Graves disease. The chain joins TRBV20-1 to TRBJ2-5, with D perhaps given as TRBD1 or TRBD2 (5 bases each). The CDR3 spells CSANVLALGTPYF. DNA for the CDR3: TGCAGTGCTAACGTCCTAGCCCTGGGGACCCCGTACTTC.